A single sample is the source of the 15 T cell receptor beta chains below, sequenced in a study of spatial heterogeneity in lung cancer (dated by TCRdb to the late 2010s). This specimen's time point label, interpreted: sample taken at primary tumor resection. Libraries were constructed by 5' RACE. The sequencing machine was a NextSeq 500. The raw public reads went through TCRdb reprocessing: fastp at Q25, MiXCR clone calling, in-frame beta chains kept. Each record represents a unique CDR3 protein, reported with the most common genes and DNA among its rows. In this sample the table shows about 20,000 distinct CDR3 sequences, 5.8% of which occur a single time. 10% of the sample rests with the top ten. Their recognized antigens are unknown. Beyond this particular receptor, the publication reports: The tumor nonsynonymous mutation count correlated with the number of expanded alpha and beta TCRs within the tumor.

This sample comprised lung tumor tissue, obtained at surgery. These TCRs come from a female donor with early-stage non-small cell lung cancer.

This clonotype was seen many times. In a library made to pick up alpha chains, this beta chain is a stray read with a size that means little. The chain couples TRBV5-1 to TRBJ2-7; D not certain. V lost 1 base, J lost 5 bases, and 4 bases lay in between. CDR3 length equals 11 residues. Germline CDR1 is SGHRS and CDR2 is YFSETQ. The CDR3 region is CASSLYDEQYF. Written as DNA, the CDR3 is TGCGCCAGCAGCTTGTATGACGAGCAGTACTTC.

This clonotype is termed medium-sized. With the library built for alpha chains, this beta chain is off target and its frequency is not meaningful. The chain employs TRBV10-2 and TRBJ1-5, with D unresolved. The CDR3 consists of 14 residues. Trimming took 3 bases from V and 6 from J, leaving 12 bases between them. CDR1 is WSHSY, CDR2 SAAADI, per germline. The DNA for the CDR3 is TGCGCCAGCAGTGATTATCCAGGCCTTCAGCCCCAGCATTTT. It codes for CASSDYPGLQPQHF.

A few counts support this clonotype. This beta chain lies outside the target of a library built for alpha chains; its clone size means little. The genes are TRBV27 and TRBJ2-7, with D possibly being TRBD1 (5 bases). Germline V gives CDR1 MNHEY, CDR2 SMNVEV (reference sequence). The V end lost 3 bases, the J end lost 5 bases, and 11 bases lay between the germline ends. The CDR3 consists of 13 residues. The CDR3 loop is CASSFSRVNEQYF. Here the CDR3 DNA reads TGTGCCAGCAGTTTCTCCAGGGTCAACGAGCAGTACTTC.

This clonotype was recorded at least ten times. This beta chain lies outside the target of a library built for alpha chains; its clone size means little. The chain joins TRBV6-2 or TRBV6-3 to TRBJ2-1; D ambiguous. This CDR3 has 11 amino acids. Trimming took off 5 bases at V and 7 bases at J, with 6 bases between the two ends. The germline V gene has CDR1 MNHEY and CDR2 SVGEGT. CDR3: CASSLNNEQFF. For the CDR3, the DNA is TGTGCCAGCAGTCTTAATAATGAGCAGTTCTTC.

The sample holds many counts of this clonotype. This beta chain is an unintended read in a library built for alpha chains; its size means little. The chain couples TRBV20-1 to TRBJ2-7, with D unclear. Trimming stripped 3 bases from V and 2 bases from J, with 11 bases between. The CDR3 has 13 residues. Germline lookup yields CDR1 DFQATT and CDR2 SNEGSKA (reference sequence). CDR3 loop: CSASPGPTYEQYF. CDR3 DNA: TGCAGTGCTAGCCCAGGCCCCACCTACGAGCAGTACTTC.

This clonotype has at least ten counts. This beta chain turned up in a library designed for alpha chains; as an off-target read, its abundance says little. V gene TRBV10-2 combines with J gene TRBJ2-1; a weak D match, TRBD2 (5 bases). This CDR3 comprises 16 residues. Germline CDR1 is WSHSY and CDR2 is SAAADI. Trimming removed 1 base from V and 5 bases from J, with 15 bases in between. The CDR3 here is CASSEFSETPNNEQFF. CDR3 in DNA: TGCGCCAGCAGTGAGTTTAGCGAAACTCCTAACAATGAGCAGTTCTTC.

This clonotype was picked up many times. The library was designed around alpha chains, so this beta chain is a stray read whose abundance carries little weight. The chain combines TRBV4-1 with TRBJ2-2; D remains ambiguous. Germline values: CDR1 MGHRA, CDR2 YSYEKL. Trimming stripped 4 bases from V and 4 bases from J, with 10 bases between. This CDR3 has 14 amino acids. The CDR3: CASSLLLTTGELFF. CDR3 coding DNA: TGCGCCAGCAGCCTCCTCCTGACCACCGGGGAGCTGTTTTTT.

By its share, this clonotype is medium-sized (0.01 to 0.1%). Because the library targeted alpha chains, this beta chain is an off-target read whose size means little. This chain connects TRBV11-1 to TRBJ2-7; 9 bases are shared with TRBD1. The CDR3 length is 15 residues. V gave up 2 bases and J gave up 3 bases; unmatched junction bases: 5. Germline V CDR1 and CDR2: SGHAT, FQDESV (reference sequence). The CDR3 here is CASSLLGQGFYEQYF. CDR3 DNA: TGTGCCAGCAGCTTATTAGGACAGGGGTTCTACGAGCAGTACTTC.

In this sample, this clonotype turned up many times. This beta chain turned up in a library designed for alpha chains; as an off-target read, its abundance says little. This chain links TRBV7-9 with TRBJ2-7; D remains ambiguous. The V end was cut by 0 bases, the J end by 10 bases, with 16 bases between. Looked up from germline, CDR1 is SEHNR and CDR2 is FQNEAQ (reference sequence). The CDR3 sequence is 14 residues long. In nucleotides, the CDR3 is TGTGCCAGCAGCTTAGCAGATGTCGCGTGGATTCAGTACTTC. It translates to CASSLADVAWIQYF.

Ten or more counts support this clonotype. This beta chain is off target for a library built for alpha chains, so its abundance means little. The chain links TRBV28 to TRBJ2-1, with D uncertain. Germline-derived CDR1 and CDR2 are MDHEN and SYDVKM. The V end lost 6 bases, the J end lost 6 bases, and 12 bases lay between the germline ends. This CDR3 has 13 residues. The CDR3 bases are TGTGCCAGCAGAAAAACGAACTTCAATGAGCAGTTCTTC. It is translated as CASRKTNFNEQFF.

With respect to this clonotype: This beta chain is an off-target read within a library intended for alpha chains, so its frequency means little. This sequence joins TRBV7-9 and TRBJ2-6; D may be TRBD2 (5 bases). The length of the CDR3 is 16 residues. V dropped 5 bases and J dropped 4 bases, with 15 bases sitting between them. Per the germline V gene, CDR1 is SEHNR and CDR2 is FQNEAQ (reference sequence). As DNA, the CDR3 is TGTGCCAGCAGCCTAAGTCGGGGTTCCGGGGCCAACGTCCTGACTTTC. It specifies CASSLSRGSGANVLTF.

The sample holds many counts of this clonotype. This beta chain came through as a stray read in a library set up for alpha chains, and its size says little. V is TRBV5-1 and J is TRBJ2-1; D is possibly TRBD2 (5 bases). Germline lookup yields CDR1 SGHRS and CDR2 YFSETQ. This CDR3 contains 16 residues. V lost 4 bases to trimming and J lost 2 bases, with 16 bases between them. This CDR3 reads CASSLGLADTYNEQFF. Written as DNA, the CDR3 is TGCGCCAGCAGCCTAGGGCTAGCCGACACCTACAATGAGCAGTTCTTC.

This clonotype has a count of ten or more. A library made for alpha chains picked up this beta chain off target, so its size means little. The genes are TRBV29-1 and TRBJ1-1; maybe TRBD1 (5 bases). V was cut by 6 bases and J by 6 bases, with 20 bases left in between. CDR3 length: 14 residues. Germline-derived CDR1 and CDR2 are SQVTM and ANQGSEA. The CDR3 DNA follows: TGCAGCGTCAAAAGACACGGGGGAACGGCTGAAGCTTTCTTT. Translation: CSVKRHGGTAEAFF.

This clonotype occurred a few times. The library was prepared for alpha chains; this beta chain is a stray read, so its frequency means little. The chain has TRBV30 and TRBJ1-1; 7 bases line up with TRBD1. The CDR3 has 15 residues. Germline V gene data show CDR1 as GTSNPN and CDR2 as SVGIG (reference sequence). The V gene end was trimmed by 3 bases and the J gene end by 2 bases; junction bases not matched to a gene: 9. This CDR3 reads CAWSGTGDSNTEAFF. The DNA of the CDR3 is TGTGCCTGGAGCGGTACAGGGGATAGCAACACTGAAGCTTTCTTT.

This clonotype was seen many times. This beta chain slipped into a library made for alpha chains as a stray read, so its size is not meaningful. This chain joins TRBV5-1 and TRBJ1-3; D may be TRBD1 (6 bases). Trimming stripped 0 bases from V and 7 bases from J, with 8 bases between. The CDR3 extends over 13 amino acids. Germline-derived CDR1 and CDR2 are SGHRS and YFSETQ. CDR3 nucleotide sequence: TGCGCCAGCAGCTTGGACAGGGCGAACACCATATATTTT. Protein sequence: CASSLDRANTIYF.